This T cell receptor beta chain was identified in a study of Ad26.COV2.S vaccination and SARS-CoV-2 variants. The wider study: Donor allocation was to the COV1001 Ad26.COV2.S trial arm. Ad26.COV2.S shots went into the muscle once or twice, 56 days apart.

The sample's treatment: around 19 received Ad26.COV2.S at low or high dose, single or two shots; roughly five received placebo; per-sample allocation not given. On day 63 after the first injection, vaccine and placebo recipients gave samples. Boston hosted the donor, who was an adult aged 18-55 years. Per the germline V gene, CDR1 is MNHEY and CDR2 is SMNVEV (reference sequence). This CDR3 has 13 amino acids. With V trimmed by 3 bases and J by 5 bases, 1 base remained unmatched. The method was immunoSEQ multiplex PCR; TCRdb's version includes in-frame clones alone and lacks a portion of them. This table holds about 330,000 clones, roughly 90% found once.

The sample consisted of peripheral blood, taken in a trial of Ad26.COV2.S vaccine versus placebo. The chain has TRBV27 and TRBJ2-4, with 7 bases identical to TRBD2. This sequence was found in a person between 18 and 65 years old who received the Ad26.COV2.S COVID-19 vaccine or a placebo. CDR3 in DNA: TGTGCCAGCAGTTTGACTAGCCAAAACATTCAGTACTTC. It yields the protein CASSLTSQNIQYF.